The 10 T cell receptor beta chains in this list originate from one sample, sequenced in a study of shared clonotypes between healthy human individuals. Profiled with immunoSEQ multiplex PCR; TCRdb holds only in-frame clones, not every one. The table has 2 million to 2.5 million clones, 93% seen once. The specimen was naive CD4+ T cells from PBMCs. The subset denotes: CD45RA+ positively selected. These receptors all stem from a man between 18 and 29 years old in good health. Some clones in this sample may be carry-over from other donors' samples.

The chain is built from TRBV5-1 and TRBJ2-2; D gene uncertain. CDR3 size: 13 residues. The V gene lost 0 bases and the J gene lost 7 bases, with 7 bases spanning the gap. CDR1 is SGHRS and CDR2 is YFSETQ in the germline V gene. The CDR3 reads CASSLDSYGELFF. The CDR3 nucleotides are TGCGCCAGCAGCTTGGACAGTTACGGGGAGCTGTTTTTT. Together with reference TRBV5-1 and TRBJ2-2, the CDR3 gives the full variable domain: KAGVTQTPRYLIKTRGQQVTLSCSPISGHRSVSWYQQTPGQGLQFLFEYFSETQRNKGNFPGRFSGRQFSNSRSEMNVSTLELGDSALYLCASSLDSYGELFFGEGSRLTVL.

This clone was seen once. The V call is TRBV28, the J call TRBJ2-2; D unresolved. This CDR3 is 13 amino acids long. Germline V gene data show CDR1 as MDHEN and CDR2 as SYDVKM. The germline V and J ends were trimmed by 8 bases and 6 bases, with 13 bases remaining between them. The CDR3 loop reads CASAGPRPGELFF. The CDR3 region has the DNA TGTGCCAGCGCCGGGCCCAGACCCGGGGAGCTGTTTTTT.

On this clone itself: This sample includes further DNA sequences coding for the same CDR3. The chain couples TRBV7-2 to TRBJ2-5, with D tentatively TRBD1 (6 bases). V lost 1 base and J 5 bases, leaving 11 bases between the germline ends. The germline CDR1 and CDR2 sequences are SGHTA and FQGNSA. This CDR3 spans 14 amino acids. This CDR3 reads CASSLGQGQETQYF. CDR3 DNA sequence: TGTGCCAGCAGCTTAGGGCAGGGGCAGGAGACCCAGTACTTC.

In the case of this clone: This CDR3 is also generated by other DNA sequences in the sample. The J gene is TRBJ1-1, the V gene TRBV5-4; D not resolved. This CDR3 is 13 amino acids long. Trimming took off 0 bases at V and 3 bases at J, with 6 bases between the two ends. Per germline, CDR1 SGHNT and CDR2 YYREEE (reference sequence). Here the CDR3 DNA reads TGTGCCAGCAGCTTGGCCGGGTACACTGAAGCTTTCTTT. Encoded protein: CASSLAGYTEAFF.

The chain couples TRBV7-9 to TRBJ1-1; weak D call: TRBD1 (5 bases). The CDR3 runs to 15 residues. Between the trimmed V and J ends, which lost 1 base and 4 bases, there was a span of 13 bases. CDR1 is SEHNR and CDR2 is FQNEAQ in the germline V gene (reference sequence). The CDR3 region has the DNA TGTGCCAGCAGCTTAGTGCAGGGTCGAGGCACTGAAGCTTTCTTT. This codes for CASSLVQGRGTEAFF.

This chain connects TRBV12-5 to TRBJ2-1; D uncertain. Trimming cost V 0 bases and J 7 bases, with 13 bases left between them. The germline CDR1 and CDR2 sequences are LGHNT and FRNRAP. The CDR3 sequence is 15 residues long. CDR3 in DNA: TGTGCTAGTGGTTTGGTAGCCATAGAATGGAATGAGCAGTTCTTC. Translation gives CASGLVAIEWNEQFF. Complete variable domain (other parts from reference TRBV12-5 and TRBJ2-1): DARVTQTPRHKVTEMGQEVTMRCQPILGHNTVFWYRQTMMQGLELLAYFRNRAPLDDSGMPKDRFSAEMPDATLATLKIQPSEPRDSAVYFCASGLVAIEWNEQFFGPGTRLTVL.

This chain connects TRBV7-9 to TRBJ2-5; D not certain. V shed 2 bases and J shed 5 bases, with 6 bases lying between them. The CDR3 totals 12 residues. Per germline, CDR1 SEHNR and CDR2 FQNEAQ (reference sequence). The CDR3 here is CASSLYSETQYF. CDR3 nucleotide sequence: TGTGCCAGCAGCTTATACTCGGAGACCCAGTACTTC.

This rearrangement joins TRBV30 to TRBJ1-2; D call uncertain. V was cut by 1 base and J by 2 bases, with 5 bases left in between. This CDR3 spans 12 amino acids. Per the germline V gene, CDR1 is GTSNPN and CDR2 is SVGIG (reference sequence). The chain's CDR3 is CAWSDWNYGYTF. The CDR3, as DNA: TGTGCCTGGAGTGATTGGAACTATGGCTACACCTTC.

The chain joins TRBV4-1 to TRBJ2-7; 11 nucleotides agree with TRBD2. This CDR3 is built from 17 residues. The V gene end was trimmed by 0 bases and the J gene end by 7 bases; junction bases not matched to a gene: 11. The V gene's germline CDR1 is MGHRA and CDR2 YSYEKL. Here the CDR3 DNA reads TGCGCCAGCAGCCAAGAACGTACTAGCGGGAGATCTGGTGAGCAGTACTTC. Its protein product is CASSQERTSGRSGEQYF.

The rearrangement links TRBV5-1 to TRBJ2-2; D gene ambiguous. V was pared by 1 base and J by 2 bases, with 12 bases between. CDR3 length: 16 amino acids. The germline V gene encodes CDR1 SGHRS and CDR2 YFSETQ. CDR3 coding DNA: TGCGCCAGCAGCTTGCCCGGCCTACGAAACACCGGGGAGCTGTTTTTT. Translated: CASSLPGLRNTGELFF.